Detailed here is one T cell receptor (beta chain). This clonotype was seen many times. Its target antigen remains unknown. No quality values exist for individual bases; no much larger clone is one base distant. The TCR beta CDR3 regions were amplified from the RNA transcripts. For the first round of RT-PCR on the TCR CDR3, the HTBI primer set was used together with the Qiagen OneStep RT-PCR kit. A second multiplex PCR round built the libraries, followed by size selection and purification. The libraries were sequenced on an Illumina HiSeq2000 using paired-end 100 bp reads. On the study's bioinformatics: SOAPnuke was used to process the raw data, removing reads that contained adapters or uncalled bases, had a mean Phred below 15, or lacked an exact match to the constant primer or identifier. COPE v1.2.5 was used to merge the high-quality paired reads, and each unique nucleotide sequence was defined as a clonotype. MiTCR v1.1 was used to align the clonotypes against IMGT TRBV, TRBD and TRBJ reference segments. Only V-J combinations with frequency above 0.0001, covering roughly 99% of repertoires, were analysed. The TCS score was defined as F50 (clonal expansion) divided by E x V (chaos), with BLOSUM62-based TCRdist calculated between CDR3 peptides within each V-J. Welch's t-statistics and random forest reduced roughly 540 V-J features to about 12, which were used in a naive Bayes classifier (R e1071). TCRdb redid the processing of the public reads, applying fastp at Q25 and MiXCR, and retained in-frame beta chains. Each CDR3 protein gets just one entry, which takes the most common genes and DNA from the rows behind it. The V and J calls were determined by TCRdb, not by the authors. The sample yields under 400,000 distinct CDR3 sequences; 11% to 15% were counted once. Together, the top ten hold approximately 10% of the sample.

Stable Graves' hyperthyroidism was defined as no progression to ophthalmopathy during 18 months of follow-up. Hyperthyroidism patients were aged 18 to 65 years and newly diagnosed, with disease duration of less than 2 months. Exclusion was applied to patients with uncontrolled infections, other autoimmune diseases, pregnancy or lactation. Clinical symptoms, serum thyroxine and TRAb, thyroid ultrasound, and orbital computed tomography formed the basis for the diagnoses. PBMCs were separated from approximately 10 ml of fresh peripheral blood using Ficoll-Paque density gradient centrifugation. Trizol reagent was used to extract total RNA, and RNA quality was then checked on an Agilent 2100 Bioanalyzer. The source of the sample is a study of T cells in Graves' hyperthyroidism and ophthalmopathy (dated by TCRdb to about 2019). As for the study more broadly: Peripheral blood samples were taken at initial diagnosis, before any treatment was given. To identify TCR V-J signatures that set the groups apart, the researchers used a discovery cohort of approximately 98 patients, made up of 40 to 45 with Graves' ophthalmopathy and about 60 with stable Graves' hyperthyroidism. An independent validation cohort of around 19 hyperthyroidism patients and approximately 15 patients who later progressed to ophthalmopathy tested prospective prediction of ophthalmopathy. The 100 discovery patients were divided at random into training and test sets in a 7:3 ratio. The study also compared thyroid tissue and blood T-cell repertoires from about six Graves' hyperthyroidism patients. After sampling, hyperthyroidism patients received methimazole starting at 30 mg daily, and ophthalmopathy patients received high-dose intravenous methylprednisolone. TCR Vbeta CDR3 sequencing of 120 to 150 peripheral blood samples (over 40 ophthalmopathy, under 80 hyperthyroidism and some 17 progressor patients) is reported in the paper.

The research as a whole found: Ophthalmopathy was separated from stable hyperthyroidism by a 13 V-J signature model, with approximately 85% sensitivity and about 81% specificity obtained in cross-validation and 80%/75% obtained in testing. No statistical method was used to set the sample size in advance, and investigators knew the group allocation. In validation, the model predicted progression to ophthalmopathy a median of around 6.5 months before onset, with roughly 70% sensitivity and 72.22% specificity. Most expanded thyroid clonotypes (frequency above 0.001) were also found in blood, which suggests that blood repertoires may mirror thyroid immune responses.

Sequencing was carried out using blood. The clonotype originates from a woman aged 60-75 years with Graves' hyperthyroidism.

For the CDR3, the sequence is CASSYFREEAFF. At the DNA level, the sequence is TGTGCCAGCAGTTACTTCCGGGAAGAAGCTTTCTTT. The rearranged segments are TRBV6-5 and TRBJ1-1, with the D gene uncertain. V lost 1 base and J lost 8 bases; the stretch between them is 8 bases long. Looking up the germline V gene yields CDR1 MNHEY and CDR2 SVGAGI. The CDR3 sequence holds 12 residues, the cysteine and phenylalanine included. Only CDR3 DNA remains: 36 bases, in frame from the first base.